The clone carrying this T cell receptor beta chain occurred once. The antigen is undetermined. The sample comes from a study of T cell responses to AZD1222 COVID-19 vaccine. Study outcomes and limitations: Spike-specific TCR breadth rose after two AZD1222 doses, and depth rose as well. Repertoires were sampled only after the peak T cell response.

The V segment lost 1 base and the J segment 1 base; nucleotides outside the gene matches: 5. CDR3 length: 17 residues. CDR1 and CDR2 from the germline V gene are LNHNV and YYDKDF (reference sequence). The method was immunoSEQ multiplex PCR; TCRdb's version includes in-frame clones alone and lacks a portion of them. The table includes over 45,000 clones, 85% to 90% detected once. This chain joins TRBV15 and TRBJ1-1, with 11 positions matching TRBD1. This clonotype was obtained from an adult in good health. The input for sequencing was peripheral blood, taken on day 0 of MenACWY control vaccination. DNA for the CDR3: TGTGCCACCAGCAGAGTCGGACAGGGGGCTAGGAACACTGAAGCTTTCTTT. Translation: CATSRVGQGARNTEAFF.